This T cell receptor beta chain comes out of a study of T cell responses to AZD1222 COVID-19 vaccine. This CDR3 is 17 amino acids long. The V end lost 5 bases, the J end lost 1 base, and 15 bases lay between the germline ends. The germline V gene encodes CDR1 KGHSH and CDR2 LQKENI. Measured with immunoSEQ multiplex PCR; TCRdb has only the in-frame clones, and not every one. The sample includes tens of thousands of clones, more than 70% seen only once; the top ten take approximately 5.6%. This clone was recorded only once. The specimen was peripheral blood, collected 28 days after the second AZD1222 dose. The receptor comes from an adult who received the AZD1222 COVID-19 vaccine. This chain uses TRBV18 with TRBJ2-6; D may be TRBD1 (6 bases). CDR3 sequence: CASSLPKQGSGANVLTF. Written as DNA, the CDR3 is TGTGCCAGCTCATTACCGAAACAGGGATCTGGGGCCAACGTCCTGACTTTC. The whole variable domain, remainder taken from reference TRBV18 and TRBJ2-6, is NAGVMQNPRHLVRRRGQEARLRCSPMKGHSHVYWYRQLPEEGLKFMVYLQKENIIDESGMPKERFSAEFPKEGPSILRIQQVVRGDSAAYFCASSLPKQGSGANVLTFGAGSRLTVL.